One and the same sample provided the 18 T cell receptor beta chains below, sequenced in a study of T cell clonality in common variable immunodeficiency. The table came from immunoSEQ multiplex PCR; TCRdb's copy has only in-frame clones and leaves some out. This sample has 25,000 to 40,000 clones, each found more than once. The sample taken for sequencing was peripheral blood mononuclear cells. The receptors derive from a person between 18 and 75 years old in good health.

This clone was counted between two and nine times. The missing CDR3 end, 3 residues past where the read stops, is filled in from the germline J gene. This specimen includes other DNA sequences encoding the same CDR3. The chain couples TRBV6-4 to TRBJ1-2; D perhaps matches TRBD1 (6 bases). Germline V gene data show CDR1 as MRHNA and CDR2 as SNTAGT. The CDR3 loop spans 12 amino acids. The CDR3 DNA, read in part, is TGTGCCAGCAGTGTCCCACAGGGAATC. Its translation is CASSVPQGI. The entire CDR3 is CASSVPQGIYTF.

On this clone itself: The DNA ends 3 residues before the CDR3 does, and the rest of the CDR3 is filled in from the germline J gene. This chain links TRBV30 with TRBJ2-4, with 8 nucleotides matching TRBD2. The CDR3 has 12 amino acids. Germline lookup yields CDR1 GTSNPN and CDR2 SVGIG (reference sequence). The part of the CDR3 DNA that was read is TGTGCCTGGAGTAAGCGGGGGCGCCGT. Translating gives CAWSKRGRR. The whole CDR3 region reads CAWSKRGRRQYF.

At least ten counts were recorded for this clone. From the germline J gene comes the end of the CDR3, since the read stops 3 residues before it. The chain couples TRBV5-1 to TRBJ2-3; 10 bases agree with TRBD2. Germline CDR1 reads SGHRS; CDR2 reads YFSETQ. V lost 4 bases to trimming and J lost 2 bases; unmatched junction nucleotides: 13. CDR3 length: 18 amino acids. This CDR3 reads CASSPDGSGRALTDTQYF. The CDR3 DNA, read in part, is TGCGCCAGCAGCCCGGACGGAAGCGGGAGGGCCCTCACAGATACG.

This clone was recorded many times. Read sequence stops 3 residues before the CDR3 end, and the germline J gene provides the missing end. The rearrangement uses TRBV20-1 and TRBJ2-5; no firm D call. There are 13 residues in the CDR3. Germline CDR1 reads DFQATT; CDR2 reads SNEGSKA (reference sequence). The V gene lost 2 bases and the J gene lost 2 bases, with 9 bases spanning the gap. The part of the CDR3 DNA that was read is TGCAGTGCTAGATTGCCAGGACAAGAGACC. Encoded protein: CSARLPGQET. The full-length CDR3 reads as CSARLPGQETQYF.

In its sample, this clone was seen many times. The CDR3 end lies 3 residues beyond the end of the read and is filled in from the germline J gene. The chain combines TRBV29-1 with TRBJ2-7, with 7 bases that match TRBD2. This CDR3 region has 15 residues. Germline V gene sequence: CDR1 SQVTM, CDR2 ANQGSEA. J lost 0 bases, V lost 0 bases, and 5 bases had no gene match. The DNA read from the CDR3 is TGCAGCGTTGAAGATCGGCGGGGGAGCTCCTACGAG. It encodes CSVEDRRGSSYE. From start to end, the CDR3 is CSVEDRRGSSYEQYF.

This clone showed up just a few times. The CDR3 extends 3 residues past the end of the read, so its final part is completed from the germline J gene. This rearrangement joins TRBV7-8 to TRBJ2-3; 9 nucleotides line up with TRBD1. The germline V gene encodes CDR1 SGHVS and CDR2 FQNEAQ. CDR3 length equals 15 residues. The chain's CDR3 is CASSPGTGSQETQYF. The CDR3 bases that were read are TGTGCCAGCAGCCCAGGGACAGGGTCCCAAGAGACG.

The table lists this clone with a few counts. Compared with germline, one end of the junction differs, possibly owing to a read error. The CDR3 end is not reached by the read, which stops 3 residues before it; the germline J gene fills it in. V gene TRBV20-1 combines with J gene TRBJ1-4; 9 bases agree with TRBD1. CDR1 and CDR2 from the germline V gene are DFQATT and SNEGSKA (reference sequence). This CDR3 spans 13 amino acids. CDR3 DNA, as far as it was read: TGCAGTGCCCCCGGGACAGGGCATGATAAA. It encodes CSAPGTGHDK. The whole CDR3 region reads CSAPGTGHDKLFF.

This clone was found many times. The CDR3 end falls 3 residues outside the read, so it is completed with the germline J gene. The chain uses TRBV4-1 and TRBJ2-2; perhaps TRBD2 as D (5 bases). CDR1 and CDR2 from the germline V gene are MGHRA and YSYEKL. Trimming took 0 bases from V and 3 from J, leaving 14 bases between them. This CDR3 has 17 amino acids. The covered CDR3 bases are TGCGCCAGCAGCCAAGATCTTCGGGGTGTGTACACCGGGGAG. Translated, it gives CASSQDLRGVYTGE. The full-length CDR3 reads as CASSQDLRGVYTGELFF.

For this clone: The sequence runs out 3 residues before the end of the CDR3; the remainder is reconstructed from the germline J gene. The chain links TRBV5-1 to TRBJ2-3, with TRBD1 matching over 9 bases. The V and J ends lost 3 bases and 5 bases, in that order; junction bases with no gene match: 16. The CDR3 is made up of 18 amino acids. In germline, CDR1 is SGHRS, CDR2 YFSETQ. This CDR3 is CASSSKDWGQGQGDTQYF. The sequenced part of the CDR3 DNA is TGCGCCAGCAGCTCGAAGGATTGGGGACAGGGCCAAGGAGATACG.

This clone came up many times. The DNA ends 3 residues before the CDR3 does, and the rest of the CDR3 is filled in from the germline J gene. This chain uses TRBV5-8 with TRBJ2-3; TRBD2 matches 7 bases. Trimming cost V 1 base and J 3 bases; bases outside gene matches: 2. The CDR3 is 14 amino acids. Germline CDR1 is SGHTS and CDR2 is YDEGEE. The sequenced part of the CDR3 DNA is TGTGCCAGCAGCTTGTGGGGGGGGACAGATACG. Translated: CASSLWGGTDT. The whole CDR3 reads CASSLWGGTDTQYF.

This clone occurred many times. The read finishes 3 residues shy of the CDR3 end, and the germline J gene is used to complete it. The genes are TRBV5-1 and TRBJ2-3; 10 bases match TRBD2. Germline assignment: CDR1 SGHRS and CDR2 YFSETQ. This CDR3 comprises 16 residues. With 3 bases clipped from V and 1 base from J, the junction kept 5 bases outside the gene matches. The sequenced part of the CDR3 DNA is TGCGCCAGCAGCTATATCGGGACTAGCGGCACAGATACG. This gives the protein CASSYIGTSGTDT. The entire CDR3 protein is CASSYIGTSGTDTQYF.

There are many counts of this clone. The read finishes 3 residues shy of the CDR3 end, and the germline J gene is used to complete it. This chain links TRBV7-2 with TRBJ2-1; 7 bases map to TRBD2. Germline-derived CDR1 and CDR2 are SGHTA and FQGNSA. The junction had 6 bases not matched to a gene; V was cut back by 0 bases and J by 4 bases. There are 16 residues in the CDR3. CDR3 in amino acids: CASSLAFSGAYNEQFF. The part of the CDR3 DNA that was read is TGTGCCAGCAGCTTAGCCTTCAGCGGGGCATACAATGAG.

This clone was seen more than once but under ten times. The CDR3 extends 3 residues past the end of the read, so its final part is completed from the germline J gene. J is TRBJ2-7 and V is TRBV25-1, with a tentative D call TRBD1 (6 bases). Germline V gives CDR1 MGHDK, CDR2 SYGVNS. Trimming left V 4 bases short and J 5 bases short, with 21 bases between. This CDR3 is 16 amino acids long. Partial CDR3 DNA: TGTGCCAGCAGTGCATTTAAACAGGGCTTTTTGCACGAG. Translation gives CASSAFKQGFLHE. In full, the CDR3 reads CASSAFKQGFLHEQYF.

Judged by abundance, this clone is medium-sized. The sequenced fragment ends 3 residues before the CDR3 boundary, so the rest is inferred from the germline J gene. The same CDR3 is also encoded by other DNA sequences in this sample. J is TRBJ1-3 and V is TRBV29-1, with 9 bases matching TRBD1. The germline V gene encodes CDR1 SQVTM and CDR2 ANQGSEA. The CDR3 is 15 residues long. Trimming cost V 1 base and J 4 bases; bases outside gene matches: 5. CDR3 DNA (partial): TGCAGCGTTGAAGGAACAGGGGGCGAAGGAAACACC. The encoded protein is CSVEGTGGEGNT. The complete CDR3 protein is CSVEGTGGEGNTIYF.

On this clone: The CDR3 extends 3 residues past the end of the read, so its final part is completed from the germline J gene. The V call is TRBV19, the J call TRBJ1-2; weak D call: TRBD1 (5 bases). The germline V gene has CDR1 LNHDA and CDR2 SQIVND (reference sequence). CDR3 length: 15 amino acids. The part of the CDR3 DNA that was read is TGTGCCAGTACCCAGGTAGGGGAGAGGTACAATGAC. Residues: CASTQVGERYND. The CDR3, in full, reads CASTQVGERYNDYTF.

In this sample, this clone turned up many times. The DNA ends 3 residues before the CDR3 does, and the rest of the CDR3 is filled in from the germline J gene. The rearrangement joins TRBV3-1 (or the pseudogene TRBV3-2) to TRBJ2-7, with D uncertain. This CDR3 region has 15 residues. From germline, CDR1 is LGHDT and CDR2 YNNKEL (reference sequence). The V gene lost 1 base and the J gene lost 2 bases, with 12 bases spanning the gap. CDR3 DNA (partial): TGTGCCAGCAGCCAAGGGATCGGCGGAGCCTACGAG. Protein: CASSQGIGGAYE. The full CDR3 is CASSQGIGGAYEQYF.

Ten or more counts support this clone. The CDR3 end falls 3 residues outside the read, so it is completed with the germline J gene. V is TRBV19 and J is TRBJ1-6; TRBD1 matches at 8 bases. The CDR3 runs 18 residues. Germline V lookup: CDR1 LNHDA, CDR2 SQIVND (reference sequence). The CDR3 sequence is CASSQGTGLIQGAQSLHF. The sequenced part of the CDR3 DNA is TGTGCCAGTAGCCAGGGGACAGGACTCATACAAGGGGCCCAGTCC.

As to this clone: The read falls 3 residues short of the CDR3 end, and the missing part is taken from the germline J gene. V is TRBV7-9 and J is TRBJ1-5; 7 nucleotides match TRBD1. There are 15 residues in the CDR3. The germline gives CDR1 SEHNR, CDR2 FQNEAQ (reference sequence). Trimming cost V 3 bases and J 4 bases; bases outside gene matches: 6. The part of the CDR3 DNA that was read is TGTGCCAGCAGCTTTGGGCAGGGGGTTAATCAGCCC. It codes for CASSFGQGVNQP. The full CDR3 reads CASSFGQGVNQPQHF.